Shown below are 3 T cell receptor beta chains from a single sample sequenced in a study of T-cell reconstitution after alpha-beta-depleted transplantation in children. The library targeted TCRbeta and was prepared with unique molecular identifiers. TCRdb analysed the PCR reads with MiXCR anew, one entry per CDR3 protein. The sample shows 300,000 or so distinct CDR3 sequences, approximately 9.8% of them seen only once. The specimen was PBMCs from the stem cell graft donor, collected from the stem cell graft. Receptor source: a human donor who donated a stem cell graft to a child with SCID.

This clonotype was observed a few times. The rearrangement joins TRBV9 to TRBJ2-4; 7 nucleotides agree with TRBD1. V shed 3 bases, J shed 8 bases, and the junction held 8 bases outside the gene matches. CDR1 is SGDLS and CDR2 is YYNGEE in the germline V gene. The CDR3 totals 14 residues. Here the CDR3 reads CASSATGDGDIQYF. Here the CDR3 DNA reads TGTGCCAGCAGCGCAACAGGGGACGGGGACATTCAGTACTTC.

The V and J genes are TRBV9 and TRBJ2-7, with D perhaps being TRBD1 or TRBD2 (5 bases each). The CDR3 sequence is 15 residues long. Germline V CDR1 and CDR2: SGDLS, YYNGEE. Between the trimmed V and J ends, which lost 4 bases and 1 base, there was a span of 15 bases. DNA of the CDR3: TGTGCCAGCAGCCCAAGGGACGGAACTTCCTACGAGCAGTACTTC. Protein sequence: CASSPRDGTSYEQYF.

The table lists this clonotype with many counts. The rearrangement links TRBV12-3 or TRBV12-4 to TRBJ2-7; 7 bases agree with TRBD2. The junction had 6 bases not matched to a gene; V was cut back by 8 bases and J by 2 bases. The CDR3 consists of 13 residues. The CDR3 region is CASRFSGAYEQYF. The CDR3 DNA reads as TGTGCCAGCCGGTTCAGCGGGGCCTACGAGCAGTACTTC.